The following is a T cell receptor (beta chain) sequence with its context. Its target is unknown. The CDR3 is 13 residues long. V was clipped by 2 bases and J by 4 bases, with 8 bases between them. The germline V gene encodes CDR1 SNHLY and CDR2 FYNNEI. The data were produced by immunoSEQ multiplex PCR, yet TCRdb's version contains in-frame clones alone and is incomplete. Of 200,000 or so clones listed, about nine tenths are singletons. The data derive from a study of cytomegalovirus exposure and HLA in healthy donors. Study-wide results and limits: Most sequenced TCRs were rare (though some public TCRs occurred in many donors). One later analysis, an examination of the approximately 130 validation repertoires, found that first-cohort TCR clusters tended to co-occur in them.

Source material: PBMCs. The J gene is TRBJ2-5, the V gene TRBV2; D ambiguous. The sequence came from a woman in her late teens or twenties in good health and CMV-seropositive. The CDR3 here is CASSETVRETQYF. The CDR3 DNA sequence: TGTGCCAGCAGTGAAACAGTGCGAGAGACCCAGTACTTC.